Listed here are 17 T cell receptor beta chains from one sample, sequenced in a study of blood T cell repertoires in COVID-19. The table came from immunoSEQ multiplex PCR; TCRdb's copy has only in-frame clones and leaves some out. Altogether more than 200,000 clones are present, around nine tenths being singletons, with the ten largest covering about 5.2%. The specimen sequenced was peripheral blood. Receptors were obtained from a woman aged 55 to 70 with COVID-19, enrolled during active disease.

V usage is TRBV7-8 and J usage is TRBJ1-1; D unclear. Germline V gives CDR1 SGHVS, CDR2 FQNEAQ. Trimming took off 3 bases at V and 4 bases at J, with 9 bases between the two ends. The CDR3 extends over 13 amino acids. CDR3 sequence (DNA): TGTGCCAGCAGCTTTAGACGGGGCACTGAAGCTTTCTTT. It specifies CASSFRRGTEAFF.

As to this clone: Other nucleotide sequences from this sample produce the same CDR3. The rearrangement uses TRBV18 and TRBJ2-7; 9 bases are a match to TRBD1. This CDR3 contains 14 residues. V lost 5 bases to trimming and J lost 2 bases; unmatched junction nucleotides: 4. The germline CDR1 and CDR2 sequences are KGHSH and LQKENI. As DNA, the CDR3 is TGTGCCAGCTCAGGACAGGGGCGACCCTACGAGCAGTACTTC. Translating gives CASSGQGRPYEQYF.

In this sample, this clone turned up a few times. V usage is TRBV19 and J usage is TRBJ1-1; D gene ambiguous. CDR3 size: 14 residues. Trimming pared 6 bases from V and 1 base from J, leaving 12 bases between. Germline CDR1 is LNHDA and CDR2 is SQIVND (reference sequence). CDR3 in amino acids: CASRARGPNTEAFF. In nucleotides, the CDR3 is TGTGCCAGTAGGGCCCGAGGGCCGAACACTGAAGCTTTCTTT.

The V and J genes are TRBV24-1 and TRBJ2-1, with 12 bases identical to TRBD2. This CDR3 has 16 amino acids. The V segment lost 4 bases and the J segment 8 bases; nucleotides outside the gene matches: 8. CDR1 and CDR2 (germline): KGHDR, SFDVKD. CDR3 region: CATSDPTSGRFDEQFF. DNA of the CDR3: TGTGCCACCAGTGACCCGACTAGCGGGAGATTCGATGAGCAGTTCTTC.

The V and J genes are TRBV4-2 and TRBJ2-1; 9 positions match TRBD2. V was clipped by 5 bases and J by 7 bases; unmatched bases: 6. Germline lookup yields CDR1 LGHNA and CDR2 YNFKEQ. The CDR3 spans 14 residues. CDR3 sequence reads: CASSFSGRSNEQFF. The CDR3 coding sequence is TGTGCCAGCAGCTTTAGCGGGAGAAGTAATGAGCAGTTCTTC.

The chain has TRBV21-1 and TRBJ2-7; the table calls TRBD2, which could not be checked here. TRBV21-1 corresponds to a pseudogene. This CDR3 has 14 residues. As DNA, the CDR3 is TGTGCCAGCAGCAAAGTTGTCTGTTTCTGCGAGCAGTACTTC. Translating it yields CASSKVVCFCEQYF.

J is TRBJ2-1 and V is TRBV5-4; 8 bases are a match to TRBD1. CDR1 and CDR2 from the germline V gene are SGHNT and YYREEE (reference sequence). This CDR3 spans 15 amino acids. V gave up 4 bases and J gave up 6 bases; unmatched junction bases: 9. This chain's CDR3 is CASSGPGGRPNEQFF. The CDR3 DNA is TGTGCCAGCAGCGGACCAGGGGGCCGGCCCAATGAGCAGTTCTTC.

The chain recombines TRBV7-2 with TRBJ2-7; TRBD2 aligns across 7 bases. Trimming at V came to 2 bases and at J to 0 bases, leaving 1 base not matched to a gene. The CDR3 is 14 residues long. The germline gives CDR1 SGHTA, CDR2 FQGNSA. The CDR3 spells CASSLSSGSYEQYF. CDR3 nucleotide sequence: TGTGCCAGCAGCTTATCTAGCGGCTCCTACGAGCAGTACTTC. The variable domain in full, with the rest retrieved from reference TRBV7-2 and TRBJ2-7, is GAGVSQSPSNKVTEKGKDVELRCDPISGHTALYWYRQSLGQGLEFLIYFQGNSAPDKSGLPSDRFSAERTGGSVSTLTIQRTQQEDSAVYLCASSLSSGSYEQYFGPGTRLTVT.

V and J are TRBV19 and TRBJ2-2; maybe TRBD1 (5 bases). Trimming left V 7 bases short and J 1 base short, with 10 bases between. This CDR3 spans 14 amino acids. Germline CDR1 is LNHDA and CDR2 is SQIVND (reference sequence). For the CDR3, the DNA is TGTGCCAGTACTCGTCAGGGGAACACCGGGGAGCTGTTTTTT. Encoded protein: CASTRQGNTGELFF.

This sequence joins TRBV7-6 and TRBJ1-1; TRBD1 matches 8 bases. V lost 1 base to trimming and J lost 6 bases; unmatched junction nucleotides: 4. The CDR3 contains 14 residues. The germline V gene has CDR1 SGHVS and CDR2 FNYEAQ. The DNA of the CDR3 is TGTGCCAGCAGCTTAGGTCAGGGGGCCTCTGAAGCTTTCTTT. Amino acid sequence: CASSLGQGASEAFF.

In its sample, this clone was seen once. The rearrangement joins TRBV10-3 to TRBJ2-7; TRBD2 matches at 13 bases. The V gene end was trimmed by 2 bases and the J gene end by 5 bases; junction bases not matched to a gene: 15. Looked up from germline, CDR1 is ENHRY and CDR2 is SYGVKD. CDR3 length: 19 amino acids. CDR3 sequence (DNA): TGTGCCATCAGTGAGCCGACCGGGACTAGCGGGACAATGAGAAACGAGCAGTACTTC. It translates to CAISEPTGTSGTMRNEQYF.

The CDR3 sequence is CAWSVGGRNTGELFF. The CDR3 coding sequence is TGTGCCTGGAGTGTTGGCGGGAGGAACACCGGGGAGCTGTTTTTT. V and J are TRBV30 and TRBJ2-2; 7 bases line up with TRBD2. This CDR3 has 15 amino acids. The ends lost 0 bases at V and 1 base at J; junction bases unmatched: 2. CDR1 and CDR2 from the germline V gene are GTSNPN and SVGIG (reference sequence). The full variable domain, rest sourced from reference TRBV30 and TRBJ2-2, is SQTIHQWPATLVQPVGSPLSLECTVEGTSNPNLYWYRQAAGRGLQLLFYSVGIGQISSEVPQNLSASRPQDRQFILSSKKLLLSDSGFYLCAWSVGGRNTGELFFGEGSRLTVL.

CDR3 in amino acids: CASSPGQAYNEQFF. CDR3 coding DNA: TGTGCCAGCAGCCCGGGACAGGCCTACAATGAGCAGTTCTTC. The chain is built from TRBV7-3 and TRBJ2-1, with 8 bases aligning to TRBD1. This CDR3 contains 14 residues. Losses at the gene ends were 5 bases for V and 2 bases for J; bases not matched to a gene: 2. The germline V gene has CDR1 SGHTA and CDR2 FQGTGA.

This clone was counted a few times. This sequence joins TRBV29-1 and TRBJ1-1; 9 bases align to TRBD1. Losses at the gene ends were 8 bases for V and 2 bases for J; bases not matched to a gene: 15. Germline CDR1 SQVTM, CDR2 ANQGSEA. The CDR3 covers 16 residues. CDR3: CSPPHWTGDPNTEAFF. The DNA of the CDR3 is TGCAGCCCTCCCCATTGGACAGGGGACCCTAACACTGAAGCTTTCTTT.

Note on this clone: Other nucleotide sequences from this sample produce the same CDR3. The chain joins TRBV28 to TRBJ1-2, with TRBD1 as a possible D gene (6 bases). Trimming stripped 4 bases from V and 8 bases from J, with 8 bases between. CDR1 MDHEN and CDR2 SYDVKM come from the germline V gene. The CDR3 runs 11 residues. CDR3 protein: CASSSRGGYTF. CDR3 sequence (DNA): TGTGCCAGCAGTTCAAGGGGGGGCTACACCTTC.

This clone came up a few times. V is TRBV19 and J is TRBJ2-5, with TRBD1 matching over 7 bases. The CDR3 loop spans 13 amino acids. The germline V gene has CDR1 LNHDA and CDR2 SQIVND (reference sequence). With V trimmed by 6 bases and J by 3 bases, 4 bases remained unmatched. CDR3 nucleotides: TGTGCCAGTAGGCCCCAGGGGGAAGAGACCCAGTACTTC. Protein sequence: CASRPQGEETQYF.

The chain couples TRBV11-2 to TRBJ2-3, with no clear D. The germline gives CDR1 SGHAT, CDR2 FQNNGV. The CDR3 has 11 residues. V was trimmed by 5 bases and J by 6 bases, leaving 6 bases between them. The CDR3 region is CASSPRDTQYF. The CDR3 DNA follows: TGTGCCAGCAGCCCCCGGGATACGCAGTATTTT.